The next 28 T cell receptor beta chains were all read from a single sample in a study of blood T cell repertoires in COVID-19. Method: immunoSEQ multiplex PCR; TCRdb's copy keeps in-frame clones and lacks some. The repertoire holds about 270,000 clones, with about 91% as singletons. What was sequenced was PBMCs or T cells enriched from blood (not recorded which). These receptors were taken from a man aged 35-49 years who had been exposed to COVID-19.

The gene calls are TRBV11-2 and TRBJ2-7, with D tentatively TRBD1 (6 bases). Trimming cost V 4 bases and J 6 bases, with 19 bases left between them. Germline assignment: CDR1 SGHAT and CDR2 FQNNGV. The CDR3 is 15 amino acids. CDR3 DNA sequence: TGTGCCAGCAGCTCCCCCCGGGCAGGGGTTCGCGAGCAGTACTTC. This sequence encodes CASSSPRAGVREQYF.

The chain is built from TRBV30 and TRBJ2-6; D gene unclear. Germline V gives CDR1 GTSNPN, CDR2 SVGIG (reference sequence). The CDR3 consists of 14 residues. V shed 3 bases and J shed 2 bases, with 8 bases lying between them. Written as DNA, the CDR3 is TGTGCCTGGAGCTTTTCCGCTGGGGCCAACGTCCTGACTTTC. This encodes CAWSFSAGANVLTF.

This chain joins TRBV9 and TRBJ2-1; perhaps TRBD1 as D (7 bases). This CDR3 is 17 amino acids long. Trimming removed 0 bases from V and 0 bases from J, with 13 bases in between. In germline, CDR1 is SGDLS, CDR2 YYNGEE. CDR3 coding DNA: TGTGCCAGCAGCGTAGATCCAGGGGGGACCTCCTACAATGAGCAGTTCTTC. Its translation: CASSVDPGGTSYNEQFF.

This chain joins TRBV3-1 (or the pseudogene TRBV3-2) and TRBJ2-7; 7 nucleotides match TRBD2. The CDR3 is 16 amino acids. Germline-derived CDR1 and CDR2 are LGHDT and YNNKEL (reference sequence). V gave up 4 bases and J gave up 1 base; unmatched junction bases: 10. The CDR3 DNA reads as TGTGCCAGCAGCCTGTTTGGGGAGGGCCTATCCTACGAGCAGTACTTC. It specifies CASSLFGEGLSYEQYF.

The rearrangement joins TRBV30 to TRBJ2-1; D may be TRBD2 (6 bases). The V end lost 2 bases, the J end lost 10 bases, and 15 bases lay between the germline ends. This CDR3 has 13 residues. Germline assignment: CDR1 GTSNPN and CDR2 SVGIG (reference sequence). The CDR3 loop reads CAWSPRGNREQFF. CDR3 DNA sequence: TGTGCCTGGAGTCCCCGGGGGAATAGGGAGCAGTTCTTC. Full variable domain (rest looked up from reference TRBV30 and TRBJ2-1): SQTIHQWPATLVQPVGSPLSLECTVEGTSNPNLYWYRQAAGRGLQLLFYSVGIGQISSEVPQNLSASRPQDRQFILSSKKLLLSDSGFYLCAWSPRGNREQFFGPGTRLTVL.

The genes are TRBV4-3 and TRBJ1-3; the match to TRBD1 covers 11 bases. Trimming took 3 bases from V and 4 from J; bases not matched to a gene: 5. Looked up from germline, CDR1 is LGHNA and CDR2 is YSLEER. This CDR3 is 16 amino acids long. The CDR3 here is CASSQDRGLKGNTIYF. The CDR3 coding sequence is TGCGCCAGCAGCCAGGACAGGGGGCTGAAGGGAAACACCATATATTTT.

The V and J genes are TRBV19 and TRBJ1-2, with 9 nucleotides matching TRBD1. This CDR3 region has 16 residues. V shed 4 bases and J 3 bases; nucleotides not matched to a gene: 9. Per the germline V gene, CDR1 is LNHDA and CDR2 is SQIVND (reference sequence). The CDR3 here is CASSSVTGGNDYGYTF. CDR3 DNA: TGTGCCAGTAGTAGCGTGACAGGGGGGAATGACTATGGCTACACCTTC.

The V call is TRBV11-3, the J call TRBJ2-3; D possibly corresponds to TRBD1 (7 bases). The V gene lost 3 bases and the J gene lost 1 base, with 11 bases spanning the gap. CDR1 and CDR2 (germline): SGHNT, YENEEA. The CDR3 sequence is 15 residues long. This CDR3 is CASSLRGTGTDTQYF. For the CDR3, the DNA is TGTGCCAGCAGCTTGCGCGGGACAGGCACAGATACGCAGTATTTT.

The chain employs TRBV7-6 and TRBJ2-1; 8 bases map to TRBD2. V lost 5 bases to trimming and J lost 2 bases; unmatched junction nucleotides: 8. Germline assignment: CDR1 SGHVS and CDR2 FNYEAQ. The CDR3 sequence is 16 residues long. The CDR3 coding sequence is TGTGCCAGCAGCACCTTACTAGCGGAGGCCTACAATGAGCAGTTCTTC. Translated: CASSTLLAEAYNEQFF.

The chain couples TRBV28 to TRBJ1-2, with D unresolved. Germline CDR1 reads MDHEN; CDR2 reads SYDVKM. The CDR3 loop spans 13 amino acids. V was cut by 6 bases and J by 6 bases, with 14 bases left in between. The CDR3 DNA reads as TGTGCCAGCAGGGGTGGACTGAACGATGGCTACACCTTC. This gives the protein CASRGGLNDGYTF.

The chain joins TRBV28 to TRBJ1-2; D unresolved. The V end lost 1 base, the J end lost 2 bases, and 8 bases lay between the germline ends. There are 14 residues in the CDR3. Germline CDR1 is MDHEN and CDR2 is SYDVKM. In DNA, the CDR3 is TGTGCCAGCAGTTTATTCCCCGGGAACTATGGCTACACCTTC. It is translated as CASSLFPGNYGYTF.

The chain employs TRBV7-3 and TRBJ2-1, with 11 positions matching TRBD2. Germline CDR1 and CDR2: SGHTA and FQGTGA. The CDR3 contains 14 residues. With 5 bases clipped from V and 7 bases from J, the junction kept 4 bases outside the gene matches. The CDR3 is CASSQLAGVNEQFF. The CDR3 coding sequence is TGTGCCAGCAGCCAACTAGCGGGAGTAAATGAGCAGTTCTTC.

This chain connects TRBV6-5 to TRBJ1-2, with 7 bases lining up with TRBD1. From germline, CDR1 is MNHEY and CDR2 SVGAGI. This CDR3 contains 13 residues. V lost 2 bases, J lost 4 bases, and 1 base stayed unmatched. CDR3 protein: CASSYRGPYGYTF. CDR3 DNA: TGTGCCAGCAGTTACAGGGGGCCCTATGGCTACACCTTC.

The V gene is TRBV7-9, the J gene TRBJ1-1; tentative D call: TRBD1 (5 bases). V lost 1 base to trimming and J lost 5 bases, with 17 bases between them. The germline gives CDR1 SEHNR, CDR2 FQNEAQ (reference sequence). CDR3 length: 16 residues. The DNA for the CDR3 is TGTGCCAGCAGCTTAGGGCGGGGGGTCGAGAGGACTGAAGCTTTCTTT. It translates to CASSLGRGVERTEAFF.

The J gene is TRBJ1-2, the V gene TRBV4-1; 9 nucleotides align to TRBD1. Germline lookup yields CDR1 MGHRA and CDR2 YSYEKL. Losses at the gene ends were 4 bases for V and 0 bases for J; bases not matched to a gene: 0. The CDR3 contains 14 residues. CDR3 nucleotides: TGCGCCAGCAGCCGGACAGGGGCTAACTATGGCTACACCTTC. It encodes CASSRTGANYGYTF.

The rearrangement joins TRBV28 to TRBJ2-3; possibly TRBD2 for D (5 bases). The V end lost 8 bases, the J end lost 2 bases, and 11 bases lay between the germline ends. Germline V gene sequence: CDR1 MDHEN, CDR2 SYDVKM. This CDR3 is 13 amino acids long. The CDR3 bases are TGTGCCAGCTTCCCGGGAACCACAGATACGCAGTATTTT. Translation gives CASFPGTTDTQYF. Full variable domain (missing parts from reference TRBV28 and TRBJ2-3): DVKVTQSSRYLVKRTGEKVFLECVQDMDHENMFWYRQDPGLGLRLIYFSYDVKMKEKGDIPEGYSVSREKKERFSLILESASTNQTSMYLCASFPGTTDTQYFGPGTRLTVL.

The CDR3 DNA sequence: TGTGCCAGCAGCCCCCTCGAGCAGTTCTTC. This sequence encodes CASSPLEQFF. The rearrangement joins TRBV5-6 to TRBJ2-1; D call uncertain. The CDR3 has 10 residues. V was clipped by 4 bases and J by 10 bases, with 6 bases between them. The germline gives CDR1 SGHDT, CDR2 YYEEEE.

The chain uses TRBV4-1 and TRBJ2-7; the match to TRBD1 covers 7 bases. CDR3 size: 16 residues. Germline V gives CDR1 MGHRA, CDR2 YSYEKL. V shed 5 bases and J 0 bases; nucleotides not matched to a gene: 10. The CDR3 spells CASSKRQGENSYEQYF. The CDR3 region has the DNA TGCGCCAGCAGCAAGAGACAGGGTGAAAACTCCTACGAGCAGTACTTC.

This sequence joins TRBV4-1 and TRBJ2-7; TRBD1 matches at 7 bases. The germline gives CDR1 MGHRA, CDR2 YSYEKL. The length of the CDR3 is 15 residues. Unmatched junction bases numbered 10, after V lost 4 bases and J lost 4 bases. CDR3 DNA sequence: TGCGCCAGCAGCCGCGAACCGGGACAGCGATACGAGCAGTACTTC. It encodes CASSREPGQRYEQYF.

The chain employs TRBV4-2 and TRBJ1-5; no clear D. This CDR3 contains 14 residues. Germline V lookup: CDR1 LGHNA, CDR2 YNFKEQ. Between the trimmed V and J ends, which lost 2 bases and 7 bases, there was a span of 12 bases. In nucleotides, the CDR3 is TGTGCCAGCAGCCAAACTTTGGAGGGACAGCCCCAGCATTTT. This translates into CASSQTLEGQPQHF.

This chain joins TRBV11-3 and TRBJ1-2, with no clear D. Trimming shortened V by 1 base and J by 6 bases, and 12 bases separated the two germline ends. Germline V lookup: CDR1 SGHNT, CDR2 YENEEA. This CDR3 is built from 14 residues. CDR3 loop: CASSLAPGWDGYTF. The DNA of the CDR3 is TGTGCCAGCAGCTTAGCACCCGGGTGGGATGGCTACACCTTC.

V and J are TRBV9 and TRBJ1-6; D remains ambiguous. The CDR3 totals 12 residues. CDR1 is SGDLS, CDR2 YYNGEE, per germline. Trimming pared 3 bases from V and 14 bases from J, leaving 12 bases between. The CDR3 region is CASSALGRTLHF. The CDR3 nucleotides are TGTGCCAGCAGCGCGTTAGGGAGGACCCTCCACTTT.

The chain links TRBV9 to TRBJ2-2; 9 bases are shared with TRBD1. CDR3 length: 20 residues. J lost 2 bases, V lost 0 bases, and 14 bases had no gene match. CDR1 and CDR2 from the germline V gene are SGDLS and YYNGEE. CDR3 sequence: CASSVDSRPGQGLNTGELFF. Written as DNA, the CDR3 is TGTGCCAGCAGCGTAGACTCAAGGCCGGGACAGGGCTTAAACACCGGGGAGCTGTTTTTT.

The chain uses TRBV4-1 and TRBJ2-7; D is perhaps TRBD2 (5 bases). Trimming left V 0 bases short and J 3 bases short, with 18 bases between. The V gene's germline CDR1 is MGHRA and CDR2 YSYEKL. This CDR3 region has 17 residues. CDR3 loop: CASSQEWFKSGFYEQYF. DNA for the CDR3: TGCGCCAGCAGCCAAGAATGGTTCAAATCGGGGTTCTACGAGCAGTACTTC.

The chain carries TRBV4-2 and TRBJ1-1; 11 nucleotides match TRBD1. Losses at the gene ends were 4 bases for V and 3 bases for J; bases not matched to a gene: 13. The CDR3 has 18 residues. Germline CDR1 is LGHNA and CDR2 is YNFKEQ. The CDR3 nucleotides read TGTGCCAGCAGCCCCTTATCGGGACAGGGGGTTCGAGACACTGAAGCTTTCTTT. It encodes CASSPLSGQGVRDTEAFF.

The V and J genes are TRBV9 and TRBJ2-2; TRBD2 agrees at 8 bases. Germline CDR1 and CDR2: SGDLS and YYNGEE. This CDR3 has 16 residues. J lost 5 bases, V lost 4 bases, and 10 bases had no gene match. DNA for the CDR3: TGTGCCAGCAGCCCCCGAAGCGGGAGTAGGACCGGGGAGCTGTTTTTT. It is translated as CASSPRSGSRTGELFF. Supplemented by reference TRBV9 and TRBJ2-2, the full variable domain reads DSGVTQTPKHLITATGQRVTLRCSPRSGDLSVYWYQQSLDQGLQFLIQYYNGEERAKGNILERFSAQQFPDLHSELNLSSLELGDSALYFCASSPRSGSRTGELFFGEGSRLTVL.

V gene TRBV14 combines with J gene TRBJ2-7; a weak D match, TRBD1 (6 bases). The ends were cut back, 1 base at V and 5 bases at J, with 30 bases in the middle. The CDR3 spans 20 residues. From germline, CDR1 is SGHDN and CDR2 FVKESK. CDR3: CASSQVEPGAYVFGNDEQYF. Written as DNA, the CDR3 is TGTGCCAGCAGCCAAGTCGAGCCAGGGGCCTATGTGTTCGGGAACGACGAGCAGTACTTC.

The chain has TRBV6-5 and TRBJ1-2; D is unclear. The CDR3 extends over 13 amino acids. V was shortened by 4 bases and J by 3 bases, with 9 bases between the two germline ends. Germline V gene data show CDR1 as MNHEY and CDR2 as SVGAGI. The CDR3 protein is CASSFPGHYGYTF. CDR3 bases: TGTGCCAGCAGTTTCCCAGGCCACTATGGCTACACCTTC.